This TCR beta chain was documented in a study of spatial heterogeneity in lung cancer. Study-wide context: Where available, sequencing covered follow-up PBMC samples, taken at a median of around 22 months after resection. Sequences of the beta chain were consistently detected in greater numbers than alpha-chain sequences.

TCRdb re-analysed the 5' RACE reads in MiXCR, keeping a single row per CDR3 protein. The sample comprises approximately 17,000 distinct CDR3 sequences, 15% to 20% of which are singletons, and 6.2% rests with the top ten. This clonotype is judged medium-sized (0.01 to 0.1%). V lost 4 bases, J lost 0 bases, and 9 bases lay in between. This CDR3 is 14 amino acids long. Looked up from germline, CDR1 is LGHDT and CDR2 is YNNKEL (reference sequence). Regarding time point: blood at routine non-recurrence follow-up after resection. Extraction of whole RNA from tumor, nontumor lung or frozen PBMC preceded unsorted sequencing.

The origin of this receptor is a male donor with early-stage non-small cell lung cancer. The source material was PBMCs, sampled at follow-up. The chain uses TRBV3-1 and TRBJ2-5, with no clear D. The CDR3 DNA reads as TGTGCCAGCAGCCGCCTACAGTACCAAGAGACCCAGTACTTC. As protein: CASSRLQYQETQYF.